A single sample is the source of the 24 T cell receptor beta chains below, sequenced in a study of pediatric ulcerative colitis. TCRdb's table, derived via immunoSEQ multiplex PCR, lists solely in-frame clones and lacks some. The sample consists of about 12,000 clones, approximately 80% of them appearing once. Rectal tissue came from one to two pinch biopsies taken at colonoscopy. What was sequenced was gut tissue. These receptors all stem from a boy between 10 and 17 years old who was a control in a study of pediatric ulcerative colitis.

The gene calls are TRBV5-1 and TRBJ2-2, with 9 bases aligning to TRBD1. This CDR3 contains 16 residues. V trimming: 4 bases; J trimming: 6 bases; junction bases outside the gene matches: 10. Germline CDR1 and CDR2: SGHRS and YFSETQ. The CDR3, as DNA: TGCGCCAGCAGCATTACGCGGACAGGGGAAGCCGGGGAGCTGTTTTTT. It codes for CASSITRTGEAGELFF.

This clone has only a few counts. The V call is TRBV7-3, the J call TRBJ2-3, with 10 nucleotides matching TRBD2. This CDR3 contains 17 residues. J was trimmed by 1 base and V by 5 bases; bases with no gene match: 9. From germline, CDR1 is SGHTA and CDR2 FQGTGA. Here the CDR3 reads CASSAITGTSGTDTQYF. In DNA, the CDR3 is TGTGCCAGCAGCGCAATAACCGGGACTAGCGGCACAGATACGCAGTATTTT.

This clone was recorded a few times. The J gene is TRBJ2-7, the V gene TRBV10-2; TRBD2 matches at 10 bases. The CDR3 totals 13 residues. The V gene's germline CDR1 is WSHSY and CDR2 SAAADI. V was clipped by 6 bases and J by 7 bases; unmatched bases: 6. The CDR3 DNA reads as TGCGCCAGCAGCCCACTAGCGGGATGGGAGCAGTACTTC. It yields the protein CASSPLAGWEQYF.

The rearrangement uses TRBV7-2 and TRBJ1-5, with 7 bases identical to TRBD1. The junction had 5 bases not matched to a gene; V was cut back by 3 bases and J by 6 bases. The CDR3 has 14 amino acids. Germline V gene data show CDR1 as SGHTA and CDR2 as FQGNSA. The CDR3 loop is CASSFGGGGQPQHF. The CDR3 nucleotides are TGTGCCAGCAGCTTCGGAGGGGGCGGTCAGCCCCAGCATTTT.

The CDR3 protein is CASSSGLAGDNTGELFF. The CDR3 DNA reads TGTGCCAGCAGCTCGGGACTAGCGGGAGATAACACCGGGGAGCTGTTTTTT. The chain has TRBV5-4 and TRBJ2-2, with 14 positions matching TRBD2. CDR1 is SGHNT and CDR2 is YYREEE in the germline V gene (reference sequence). The trim removed 3 bases at V and 2 bases at J, leaving 3 bases unmatched. The CDR3 extends over 17 amino acids.

CDR3 DNA: TGTGCCAGCAGCAAATTGGAGGTAGCGGGAGAAGAGACCCAGTACTTC. This gives the protein CASSKLEVAGEETQYF. The J gene is TRBJ2-5, the V gene TRBV25-1, with 9 bases fitting TRBD2. V was clipped by 6 bases and J by 3 bases; unmatched bases: 11. The germline V gene encodes CDR1 MGHDK and CDR2 SYGVNS. The CDR3 totals 16 residues.

CDR3 DNA sequence: TGTGCCAGCAGTTTTGAACCAGGGGGAGGGCAGCCCCAGCATTTT. The encoded protein is CASSFEPGGGQPQHF. V and J are TRBV27 and TRBJ1-5; 7 positions agree with TRBD1. V shed 3 bases and J 7 bases; nucleotides not matched to a gene: 9. Per the germline V gene, CDR1 is MNHEY and CDR2 is SMNVEV (reference sequence). This CDR3 has 15 residues.

This clone has more than one count but fewer than ten. The chain uses TRBV27 and TRBJ1-2; 7 bases agree with TRBD1. Germline CDR1 and CDR2: MNHEY and SMNVEV (reference sequence). V gave up 5 bases and J gave up 7 bases; unmatched junction bases: 10. CDR3 length: 14 residues. The CDR3 loop is CASSRDREIGGYTF. Here the CDR3 DNA reads TGTGCCAGCAGTCGAGACAGGGAGATCGGTGGCTACACCTTC.

The chain employs TRBV6-4 and TRBJ2-7; TRBD1 aligns across 9 bases. The CDR3 is made up of 15 amino acids. Germline CDR1 is MRHNA and CDR2 is SNTAGT. With 2 bases clipped from V and 3 bases from J, the junction kept 5 bases outside the gene matches. In DNA, the CDR3 is TGTGCCAGCAGTGACCCGGGACAGGGATGCTACGAGCAGTACTTC. This gives the protein CASSDPGQGCYEQYF.

This clone was counted a few times. The chain has TRBV28 and TRBJ2-7; no clear D. CDR3 length: 12 amino acids. In germline, CDR1 is MDHEN, CDR2 SYDVKM. The ends were cut back, 5 bases at V and 6 bases at J, with 11 bases in the middle. CDR3 residues: CASSPGPLEQYV. The CDR3 DNA sequence: TGTGCCAGCAGTCCCGGCCCCCTCGAGCAGTACGTC.

J is TRBJ2-1 and V is TRBV25-1; 9 bases are shared with TRBD1. CDR3 size: 18 residues. J was trimmed by 9 bases and V by 0 bases; bases with no gene match: 15. The germline gives CDR1 MGHDK, CDR2 SYGVNS. CDR3 residues: CASSEYEKGQGGTCEQFF. The DNA for the CDR3 is TGTGCCAGCAGTGAATATGAAAAGGGACAGGGTGGGACTTGTGAGCAGTTCTTC.

V and J are TRBV11-2 and TRBJ2-5; D is perhaps TRBD2 (5 bases). Germline values: CDR1 SGHAT, CDR2 FQNNGV. The CDR3 runs 13 residues. Trimming removed 3 bases at V and 5 bases at J, with 10 bases between. The CDR3 DNA sequence: TGTGCCAGCAGCTTGAATGGACTCGAGACCCAGTACTTC. It yields the protein CASSLNGLETQYF. The entire variable domain, with the rest obtained from reference TRBV11-2 and TRBJ2-5, is as follows: EAGVAQSPRYKIIEKRQSVAFWCNPISGHATLYWYQQILGQGPKLLIQFQNNGVVDDSQLPKDRFSAERLKGVDSTLKIQPAKLEDSAVYLCASSLNGLETQYFGPGTRLLVL.

CDR3 bases: TGTGCCAGCAGCAAAGGGCGGGCAGGGTGCCAAGAGACCCAGTACTTC. Translating gives CASSKGRAGCQETQYF. The rearrangement links TRBV21-1 to TRBJ2-5. TRBV21-1 is annotated as a pseudogene. CDR3 size: 16 residues.

CDR3 coding DNA: TGCGCCAGCACCCCTACTAGCGCGAGCTCCTACGAGCAGTACTTC. Translating gives CASTPTSASSYEQYF. This chain links TRBV5-1 with TRBJ2-7; 7 nucleotides agree with TRBD2. Trimming cost V 6 bases and J 0 bases; bases outside gene matches: 9. Germline lookup yields CDR1 SGHRS and CDR2 YFSETQ. The CDR3 extends over 15 amino acids.

The V and J genes are TRBV5-3 and TRBJ1-2; 9 bases are a match to TRBD1. TRBV5-3 is recorded as an ORF, its role being uncertain. The CDR3 is made up of 13 amino acids. V was pared by 4 bases and J by 8 bases, with 6 bases of the junction left unmatched. The CDR3 here is CARSRDRARGYTF. DNA for the CDR3: TGTGCCAGAAGCAGGGACAGGGCACGAGGCTACACCTTC.

This chain connects TRBV6-1 to TRBJ2-7; TRBD2 agrees at 10 bases. This CDR3 is 15 amino acids long. Trimming at V came to 2 bases and at J to 6 bases, leaving 7 bases not matched to a gene. CDR1 is MNHNS and CDR2 is SASEGT in the germline V gene. CDR3 in amino acids: CASSELAGEGVEQYV. In DNA, the CDR3 is TGTGCCAGCAGTGAACTAGCGGGAGAGGGAGTCGAGCAGTACGTC.

The chain employs TRBV28 and TRBJ2-1; maybe TRBD2 (6 bases). The CDR3 runs to 15 residues. The V gene lost 2 bases and the J gene lost 6 bases, with 14 bases spanning the gap. Germline V lookup: CDR1 MDHEN, CDR2 SYDVKM. The CDR3 DNA follows: TGTGCCAGCAGTTTACCCGGGAGAAATCTCAATGAGCAGTTCTTC. Translating gives CASSLPGRNLNEQFF.

This clone was seen a few times. The chain links TRBV5-1 to TRBJ2-3, with 8 bases identical to TRBD2. J was trimmed by 3 bases and V by 0 bases; bases with no gene match: 3. Per the germline V gene, CDR1 is SGHRS and CDR2 is YFSETQ. The CDR3 is 15 amino acids. The CDR3, as DNA: TGCGCCAGCAGCTTGGCCAGCGGGAGAACAGATACGCAGTATTTT. This codes for CASSLASGRTDTQYF. The variable domain in full, completed from reference TRBV5-1 and TRBJ2-3, reads KAGVTQTPRYLIKTRGQQVTLSCSPISGHRSVSWYQQTPGQGLQFLFEYFSETQRNKGNFPGRFSGRQFSNSRSEMNVSTLELGDSALYLCASSLASGRTDTQYFGPGTRLTVL.

The chain combines TRBV2 with TRBJ2-6; D might be TRBD2 (6 bases). V lost 3 bases to trimming and J lost 2 bases, with 14 bases between them. CDR1 is SNHLY, CDR2 FYNNEI, per germline. This CDR3 spans 17 amino acids. The CDR3 is CASSERVEGTGANVLTF. The CDR3 DNA reads as TGTGCCAGCAGTGAGAGGGTGGAGGGGACTGGGGCCAACGTCCTGACTTTC. Full variable domain (remainder filled in from reference TRBV2 and TRBJ2-6): EPEVTQTPSHQVTQMGQEVILRCVPISNHLYFYWYRQILGQKVEFLVSFYNNEISEKSEIFDDQFSVERPDGSNFTLKIRSTKLEDSAMYFCASSERVEGTGANVLTFGAGSRLTVL.

Note on this clone: The sample carries other DNA sequences with the same CDR3. The chain recombines TRBV15 with TRBJ1-2; D unclear. This CDR3 contains 14 residues. Trimming removed 3 bases from V and 8 bases from J, with 16 bases in between. Germline V gene data show CDR1 as LNHNV and CDR2 as YYDKDF (reference sequence). In DNA, the CDR3 is TGTGCCACCAGCAGTGGGCGGGTACCTGGGGGCTACACCTTC. Amino acids: CATSSGRVPGGYTF.

The table lists this clone with a few counts. The chain links TRBV6-1 to TRBJ2-1; no firm D call. This CDR3 contains 14 residues. V lost 6 bases and J 5 bases, leaving 14 bases between the germline ends. Germline CDR1 reads MNHNS; CDR2 reads SASEGT. The DNA of the CDR3 is TGTGCCAGCAGCATGGGCCTTAGAGACAATGAGCAGTTCTTC. Protein: CASSMGLRDNEQFF.

Comment on this clone: This specimen includes other DNA sequences encoding the same CDR3. This chain links TRBV6-1 with TRBJ1-5, with a tentative D call TRBD1 (5 bases). This CDR3 region has 14 residues. In germline, CDR1 is MNHNS, CDR2 SASEGT. V lost 1 base and J lost 1, with 5 bases in between. The CDR3 region is CASSEGGSNQPQHF. The CDR3 DNA reads TGTGCCAGCAGTGAAGGGGGGAGCAATCAGCCCCAGCATTTT.

The CDR3 coding sequence is TGTGCCTGGAAAACCAGGACCCGACTCTACGAGCAGTACTTC. This encodes CAWKTRTRLYEQYF. The rearrangement joins TRBV30 to TRBJ2-7; D remains ambiguous. Trimming removed 4 bases at V and 3 bases at J, with 16 bases between. The CDR3 is made up of 14 amino acids. Germline V gives CDR1 GTSNPN, CDR2 SVGIG (reference sequence).

V usage is TRBV7-8 and J usage is TRBJ2-2; 15 bases map to TRBD2. J lost 3 bases, V lost 5 bases, and 4 bases had no gene match. The CDR3 is 17 residues long. CDR1 SGHVS and CDR2 FQNEAQ come from the germline V gene. In DNA, the CDR3 is TGTGCCAGCAGCGTCGGACTAGCGGGAGGGTACACCGGGGAGCTGTTTTTT. It yields the protein CASSVGLAGGYTGELFF.